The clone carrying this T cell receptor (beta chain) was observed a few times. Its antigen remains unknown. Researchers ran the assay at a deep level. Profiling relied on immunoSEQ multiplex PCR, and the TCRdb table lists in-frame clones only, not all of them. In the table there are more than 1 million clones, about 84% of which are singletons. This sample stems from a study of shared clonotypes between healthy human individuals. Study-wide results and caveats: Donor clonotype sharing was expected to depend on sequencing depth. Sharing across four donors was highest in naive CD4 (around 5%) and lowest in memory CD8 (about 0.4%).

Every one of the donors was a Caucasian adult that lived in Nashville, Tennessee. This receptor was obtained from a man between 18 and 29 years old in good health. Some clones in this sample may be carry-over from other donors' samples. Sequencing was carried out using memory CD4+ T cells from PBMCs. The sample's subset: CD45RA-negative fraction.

Written as DNA, the CDR3 is TGTGCCAGCTCACCACTGGGAGGGAGCTCTGGAAACACCATATATTTT. This gives the protein CASSPLGGSSGNTIYF. The chain has TRBV18 and TRBJ1-3, with D uncertain. Trimming removed 1 base from V and 0 bases from J, with 10 bases in between. The CDR3 runs to 16 residues. CDR1 and CDR2 (germline): KGHSH, LQKENI.